This T cell receptor beta chain was recorded in a study of graft-versus-host responses after intestinal transplantation. Whole-study context: Recipients across the board were started on anti-thymocyte globulin induction, then kept on tacrolimus and steroids for about 3 years. Findings and limits, study-wide: Present in recipient marrow, GvH clones included some that appeared first in ileum or blood. Among circulating GvH clones, peak levels were associated with early post-transplant declines in HvG clones. Allograft graft-versus-host to host-versus-graft clonal ratios ran high in patients with graft-donor T cell macrochimerism.

Details on this clone: The antigen remains unidentified.

Generated by immunoSEQ multiplex PCR, the TCRdb table keeps only in-frame clones and is missing some. Altogether about 39,000 clones are present, about nine tenths being singletons, with the ten largest covering around 7%. V dropped 3 bases and J dropped 5 bases, with 11 bases sitting between them. CDR1 and CDR2 from the germline V gene are SNHLY and FYNNEI. This CDR3 is 14 amino acids long. This TCR was recovered from a human patient who received an intestinal transplant, so some T cells may come from the graft donor. The chain links TRBV2 to TRBJ2-1; D remains unclear. This specimen was PBMCs, taken 267 days after transplant. CDR3 region: CASSDITGHNEQFF. CDR3 nucleotide sequence: TGTGCCAGCAGTGATATAACTGGCCACAATGAGCAGTTCTTC.